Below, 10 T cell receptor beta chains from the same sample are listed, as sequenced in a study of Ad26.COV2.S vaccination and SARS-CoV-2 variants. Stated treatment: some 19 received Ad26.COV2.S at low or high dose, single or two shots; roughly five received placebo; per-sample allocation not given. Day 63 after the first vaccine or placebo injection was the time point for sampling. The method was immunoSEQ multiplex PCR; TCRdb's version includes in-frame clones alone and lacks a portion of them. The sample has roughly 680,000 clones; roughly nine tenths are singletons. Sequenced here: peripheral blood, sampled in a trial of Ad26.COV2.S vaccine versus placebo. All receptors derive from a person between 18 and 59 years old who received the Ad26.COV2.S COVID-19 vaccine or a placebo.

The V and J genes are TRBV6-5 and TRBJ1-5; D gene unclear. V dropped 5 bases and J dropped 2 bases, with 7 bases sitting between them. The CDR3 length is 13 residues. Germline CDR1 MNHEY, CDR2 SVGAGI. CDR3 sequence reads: CASSPRGNQPQHF. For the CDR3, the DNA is TGTGCCAGCAGTCCAAGGGGCAATCAGCCCCAGCATTTT.

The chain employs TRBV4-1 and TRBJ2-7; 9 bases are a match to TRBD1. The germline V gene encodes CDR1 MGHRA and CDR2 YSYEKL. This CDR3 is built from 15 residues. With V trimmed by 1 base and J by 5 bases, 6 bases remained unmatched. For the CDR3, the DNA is TGCGCCAGCAGCCAAGGGGGGGACAGGGAACACGAGCAGTACTTC. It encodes CASSQGGDREHEQYF.

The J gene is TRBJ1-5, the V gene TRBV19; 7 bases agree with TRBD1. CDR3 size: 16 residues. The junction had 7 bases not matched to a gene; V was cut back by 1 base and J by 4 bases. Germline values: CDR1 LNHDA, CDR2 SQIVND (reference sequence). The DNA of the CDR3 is TGTGCCAGTAGTATAGTCCCCGGACAGGTTAATCAGCCCCAGCATTTT. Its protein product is CASSIVPGQVNQPQHF. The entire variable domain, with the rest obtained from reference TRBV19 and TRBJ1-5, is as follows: DGGITQSPKYLFRKEGQNVTLSCEQNLNHDAMYWYRQDPGQGLRLIYYSQIVNDFQKGDIAEGYSVSREKKESFPLTVTSAQKNPTAFYLCASSIVPGQVNQPQHFGDGTRLSIL.

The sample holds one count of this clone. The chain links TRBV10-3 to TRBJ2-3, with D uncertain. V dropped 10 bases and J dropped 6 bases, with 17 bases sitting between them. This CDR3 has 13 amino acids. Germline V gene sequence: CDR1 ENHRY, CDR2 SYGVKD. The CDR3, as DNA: TGTGCCACCCAGTACACGGTCATGGATACGCAGTATTTT. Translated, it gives CATQYTVMDTQYF.

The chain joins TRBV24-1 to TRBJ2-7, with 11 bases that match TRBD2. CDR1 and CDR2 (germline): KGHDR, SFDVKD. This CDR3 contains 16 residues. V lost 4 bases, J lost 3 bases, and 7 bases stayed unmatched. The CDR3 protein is CATSEGGTSGDYEQYF. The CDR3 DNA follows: TGTGCCACCAGTGAGGGGGGGACTAGCGGAGACTACGAGCAGTACTTC.

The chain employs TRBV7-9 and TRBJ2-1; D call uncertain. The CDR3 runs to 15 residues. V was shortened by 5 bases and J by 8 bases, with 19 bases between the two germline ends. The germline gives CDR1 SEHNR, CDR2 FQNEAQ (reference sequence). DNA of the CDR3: TGTGCCAGCAGCCAACTTGGTGGTTCTGTCTATGAGCAGTTCTTC. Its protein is CASSQLGGSVYEQFF.

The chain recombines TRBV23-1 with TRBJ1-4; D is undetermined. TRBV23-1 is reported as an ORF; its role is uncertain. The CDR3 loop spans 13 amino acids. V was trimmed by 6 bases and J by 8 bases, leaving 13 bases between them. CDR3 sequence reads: CASSLRTAEKLFF. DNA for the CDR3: TGCGCCAGCAGCCTACGGACGGCCGAAAAACTGTTTTTT.

The CDR3 sequence: CASSPGTGGPPDTQYF. The CDR3 bases are TGCGCCAGCAGTCCCGGGACAGGGGGTCCGCCAGATACGCAGTATTTT. This chain links TRBV5-1 with TRBJ2-3; 11 bases line up with TRBD1. The V and J ends lost 5 bases and 4 bases, in that order; junction bases with no gene match: 9. Germline V gives CDR1 SGHRS, CDR2 YFSETQ. This CDR3 contains 16 residues. Complete variable domain (other parts from reference TRBV5-1 and TRBJ2-3): KAGVTQTPRYLIKTRGQQVTLSCSPISGHRSVSWYQQTPGQGLQFLFEYFSETQRNKGNFPGRFSGRQFSNSRSEMNVSTLELGDSALYLCASSPGTGGPPDTQYFGPGTRLTVL.

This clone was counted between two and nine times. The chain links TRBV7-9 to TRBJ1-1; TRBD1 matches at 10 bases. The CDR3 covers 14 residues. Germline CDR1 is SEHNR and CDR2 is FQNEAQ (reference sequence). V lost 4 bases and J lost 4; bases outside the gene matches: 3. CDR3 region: CASSSGQGSTEAFF. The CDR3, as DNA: TGTGCCAGCAGCTCGGGACAGGGGAGCACTGAAGCTTTCTTT.

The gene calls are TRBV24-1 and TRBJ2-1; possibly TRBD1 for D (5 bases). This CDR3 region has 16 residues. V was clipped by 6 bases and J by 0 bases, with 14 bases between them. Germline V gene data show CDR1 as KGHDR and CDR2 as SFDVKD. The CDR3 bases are TGTGCCACCAGTAATCCAGGGCAAAGCTCCTACAATGAGCAGTTCTTC. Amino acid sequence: CATSNPGQSSYNEQFF.